This TCR beta chain is drawn from a study of blood T cell repertoires in COVID-19. Looking at the study overall: COVID-19 samples, acute and convalescent, were from the United States, Italy and Spain. T cells, B-cell-depleted T cells, or PBMCs supplied cDNA or gDNA.

Authors' methods: Quantification of nucleated cells was approximated via reference gene primer amplification. Some clones are missing from TCRdb's copy, which holds only in-frame ones; the method was immunoSEQ multiplex PCR. That table furnishes V, J and clone size, whereas the DNA furnished D and trimming. The sample has 280,000 or so clones; about nine tenths are singletons. The sample holds one count of this clone. This CDR3 is 13 amino acids long. J gave up 3 bases and V 6 bases, and 3 bases lay outside the gene matches. V and J are TRBV12-3 or TRBV12-4 and TRBJ2-7; TRBD1 agrees at 9 bases. What was sequenced was peripheral blood. The source is a woman aged 60-75 years with acute or convalescent COVID-19. The CDR3 DNA follows: TGTGCCAGCAGCCCGGACAGGGGCTACGAGCAGTACTTC. Encoded protein: CASSPDRGYEQYF.